This TCR beta chain emerged from a study of cytomegalovirus exposure and HLA in healthy donors. With regard to this clone: Its antigen is still unknown.

The PCR ran on 60 Vbeta and 13 Jbeta primers. Data came from immunoSEQ multiplex PCR; TCRdb stores just in-frame clones and leaves some out. The sample has 100,000 to 150,000 clones; approximately 84% are singletons. CDR1 and CDR2 from the germline V gene are SGHDT and YYEEEE. The CDR3 spans 15 residues. Trimming shortened V by 6 bases and J by 3 bases, and 16 bases separated the two germline ends. Study findings and constraints: Cytomegalovirus association was listed for 150 to 200 TCR beta chains.

The TCR was taken from a woman in her late teens or twenties in good health and CMV-seronegative. The sample consisted of PBMCs. V gene TRBV5-6 combines with J gene TRBJ2-1; no clear D. The CDR3 is CASTPRGRLYNEQFF. CDR3 DNA: TGTGCCAGCACCCCCCGAGGAAGGCTCTACAATGAGCAGTTCTTC.